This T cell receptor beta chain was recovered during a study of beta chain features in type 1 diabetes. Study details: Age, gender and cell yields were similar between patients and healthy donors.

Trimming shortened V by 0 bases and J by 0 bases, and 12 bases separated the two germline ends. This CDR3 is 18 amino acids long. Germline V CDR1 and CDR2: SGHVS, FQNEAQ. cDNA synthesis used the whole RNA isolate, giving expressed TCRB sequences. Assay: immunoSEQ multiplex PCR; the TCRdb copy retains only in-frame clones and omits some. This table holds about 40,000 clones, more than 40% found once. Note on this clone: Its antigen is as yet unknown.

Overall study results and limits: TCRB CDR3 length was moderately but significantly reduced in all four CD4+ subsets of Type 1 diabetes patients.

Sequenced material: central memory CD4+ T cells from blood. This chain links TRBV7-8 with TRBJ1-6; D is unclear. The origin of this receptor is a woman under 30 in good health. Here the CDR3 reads CASSLAQRFSSYNSPLHF. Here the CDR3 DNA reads TGTGCCAGCAGCTTAGCCCAGCGGTTTAGCTCCTATAATTCACCCCTCCACTTT.